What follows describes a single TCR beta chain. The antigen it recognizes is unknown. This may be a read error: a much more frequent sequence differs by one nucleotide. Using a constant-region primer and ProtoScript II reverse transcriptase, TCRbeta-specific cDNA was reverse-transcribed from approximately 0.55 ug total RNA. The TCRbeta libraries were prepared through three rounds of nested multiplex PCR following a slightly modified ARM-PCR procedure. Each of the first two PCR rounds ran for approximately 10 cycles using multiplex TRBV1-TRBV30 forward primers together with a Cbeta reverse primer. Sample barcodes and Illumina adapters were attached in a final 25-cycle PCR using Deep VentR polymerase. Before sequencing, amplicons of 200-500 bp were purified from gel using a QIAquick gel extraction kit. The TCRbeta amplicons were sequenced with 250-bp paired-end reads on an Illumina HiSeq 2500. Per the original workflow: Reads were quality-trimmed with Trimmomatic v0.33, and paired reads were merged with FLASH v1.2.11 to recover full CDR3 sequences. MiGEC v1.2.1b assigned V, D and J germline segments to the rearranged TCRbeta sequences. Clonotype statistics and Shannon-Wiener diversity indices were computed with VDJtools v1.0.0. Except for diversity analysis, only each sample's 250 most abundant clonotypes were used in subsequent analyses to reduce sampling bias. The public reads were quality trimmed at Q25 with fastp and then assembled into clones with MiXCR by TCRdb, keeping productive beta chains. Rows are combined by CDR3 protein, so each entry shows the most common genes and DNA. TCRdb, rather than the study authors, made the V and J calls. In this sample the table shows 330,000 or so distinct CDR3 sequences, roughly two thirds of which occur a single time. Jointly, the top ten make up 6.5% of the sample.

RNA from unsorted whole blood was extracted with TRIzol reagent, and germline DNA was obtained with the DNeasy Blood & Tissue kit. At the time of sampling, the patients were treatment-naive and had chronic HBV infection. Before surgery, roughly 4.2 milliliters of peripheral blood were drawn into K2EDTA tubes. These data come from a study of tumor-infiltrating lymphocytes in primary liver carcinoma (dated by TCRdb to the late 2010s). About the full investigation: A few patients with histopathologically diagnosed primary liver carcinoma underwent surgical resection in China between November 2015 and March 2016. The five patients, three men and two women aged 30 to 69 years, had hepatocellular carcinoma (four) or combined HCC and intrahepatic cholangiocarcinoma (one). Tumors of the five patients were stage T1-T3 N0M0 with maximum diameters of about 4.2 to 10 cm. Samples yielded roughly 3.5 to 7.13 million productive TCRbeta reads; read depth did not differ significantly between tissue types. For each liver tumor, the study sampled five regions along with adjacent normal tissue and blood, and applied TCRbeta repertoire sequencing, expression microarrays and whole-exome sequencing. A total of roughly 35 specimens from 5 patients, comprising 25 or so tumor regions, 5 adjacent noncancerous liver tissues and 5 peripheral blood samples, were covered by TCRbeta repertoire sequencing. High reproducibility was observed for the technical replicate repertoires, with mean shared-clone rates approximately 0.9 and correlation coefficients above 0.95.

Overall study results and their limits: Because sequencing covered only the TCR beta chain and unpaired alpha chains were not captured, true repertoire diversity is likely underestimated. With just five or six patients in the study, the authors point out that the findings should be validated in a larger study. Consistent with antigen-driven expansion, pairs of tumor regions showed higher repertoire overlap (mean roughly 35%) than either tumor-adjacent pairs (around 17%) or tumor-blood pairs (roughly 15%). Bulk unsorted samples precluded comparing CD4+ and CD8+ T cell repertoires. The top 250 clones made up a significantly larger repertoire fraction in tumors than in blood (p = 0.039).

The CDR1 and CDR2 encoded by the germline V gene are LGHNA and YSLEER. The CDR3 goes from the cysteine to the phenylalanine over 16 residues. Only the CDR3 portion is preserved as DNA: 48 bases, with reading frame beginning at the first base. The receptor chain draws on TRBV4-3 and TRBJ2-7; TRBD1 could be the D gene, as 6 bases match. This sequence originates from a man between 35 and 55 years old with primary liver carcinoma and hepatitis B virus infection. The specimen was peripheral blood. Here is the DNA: TGCGCCAGCAGCCTCCAACCCGCAGGGGTCCCCTACGAGCACTACTTC. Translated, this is CASSLQPAGVPYEHYF.